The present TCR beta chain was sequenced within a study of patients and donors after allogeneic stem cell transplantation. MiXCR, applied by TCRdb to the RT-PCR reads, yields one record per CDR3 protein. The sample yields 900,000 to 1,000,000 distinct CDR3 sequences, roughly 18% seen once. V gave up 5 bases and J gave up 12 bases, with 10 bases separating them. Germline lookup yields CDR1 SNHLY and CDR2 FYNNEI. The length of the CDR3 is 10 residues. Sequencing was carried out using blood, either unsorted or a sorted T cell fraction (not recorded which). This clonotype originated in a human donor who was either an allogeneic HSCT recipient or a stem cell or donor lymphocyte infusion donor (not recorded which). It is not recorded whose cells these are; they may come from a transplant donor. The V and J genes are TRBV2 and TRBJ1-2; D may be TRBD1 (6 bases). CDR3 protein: CASSWTEHTF. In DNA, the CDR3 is TGTGCCAGCAGTTGGACAGAGCACACCTTC. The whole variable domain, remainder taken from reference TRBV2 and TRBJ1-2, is EPEVTQTPSHQVTQMGQEVILRCVPISNHLYFYWYRQILGQKVEFLVSFYNNEISEKSEIFDDQFSVERPDGSNFTLKIRSTKLEDSAMYFCASSWTEHTFGSGTRLTVV.